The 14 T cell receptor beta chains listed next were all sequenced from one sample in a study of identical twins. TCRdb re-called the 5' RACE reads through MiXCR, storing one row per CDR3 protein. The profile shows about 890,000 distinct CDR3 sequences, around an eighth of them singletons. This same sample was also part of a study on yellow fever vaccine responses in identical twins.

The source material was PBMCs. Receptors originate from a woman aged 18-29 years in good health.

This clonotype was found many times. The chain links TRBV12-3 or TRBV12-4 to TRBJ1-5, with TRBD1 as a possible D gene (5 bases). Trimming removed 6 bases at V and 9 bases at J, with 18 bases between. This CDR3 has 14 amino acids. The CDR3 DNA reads TGTGCCAGCAGCACCGGGACTGGGATAGGGCCCCAGCATTTT. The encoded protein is CASSTGTGIGPQHF.

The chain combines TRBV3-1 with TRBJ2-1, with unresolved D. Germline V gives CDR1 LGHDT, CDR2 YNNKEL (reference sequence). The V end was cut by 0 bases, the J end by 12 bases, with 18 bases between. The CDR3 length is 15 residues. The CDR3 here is CASSQDPRVDNGQFF. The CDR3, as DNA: TGTGCCAGCAGCCAAGATCCCAGAGTTGACAACGGGCAGTTCTTC.

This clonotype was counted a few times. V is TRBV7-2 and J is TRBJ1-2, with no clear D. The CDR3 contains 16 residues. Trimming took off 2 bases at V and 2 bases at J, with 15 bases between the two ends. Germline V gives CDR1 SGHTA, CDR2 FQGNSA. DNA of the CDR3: TGTGCCAGCAGCTTACCCAGAACCGGTCTGAACTATGGCTACACCTTC. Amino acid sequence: CASSLPRTGLNYGYTF. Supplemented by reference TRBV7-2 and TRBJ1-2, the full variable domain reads GAGVSQSPSNKVTEKGKDVELRCDPISGHTALYWYRQSLGQGLEFLIYFQGNSAPDKSGLPSDRFSAERTGGSVSTLTIQRTQQEDSAVYLCASSLPRTGLNYGYTFGSGTRLTVV.

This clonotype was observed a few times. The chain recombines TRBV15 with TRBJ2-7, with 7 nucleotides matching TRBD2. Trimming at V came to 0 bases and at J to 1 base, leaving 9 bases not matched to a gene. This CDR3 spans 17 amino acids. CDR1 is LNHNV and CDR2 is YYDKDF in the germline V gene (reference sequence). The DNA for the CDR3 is TGTGCCACCAGCAGAGATCTTAGTAGCGGGCTATCCTACGAGCAGTACTTC. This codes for CATSRDLSSGLSYEQYF.

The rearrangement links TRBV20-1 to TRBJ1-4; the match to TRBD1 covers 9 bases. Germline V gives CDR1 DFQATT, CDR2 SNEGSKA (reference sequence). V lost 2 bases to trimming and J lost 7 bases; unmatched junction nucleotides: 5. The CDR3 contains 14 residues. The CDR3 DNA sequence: TGCAGTGCTAGAAACCGGGACAGGGCTGAAAAACTGTTTTTT. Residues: CSARNRDRAEKLFF.

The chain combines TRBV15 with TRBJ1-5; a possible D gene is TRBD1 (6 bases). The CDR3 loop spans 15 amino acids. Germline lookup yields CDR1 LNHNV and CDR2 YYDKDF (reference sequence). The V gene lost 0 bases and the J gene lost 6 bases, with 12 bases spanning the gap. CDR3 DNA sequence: TGTGCCACCAGCAGAGATCTGGGGGCGAGTCAGCCCCAGCATTTT. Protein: CATSRDLGASQPQHF.

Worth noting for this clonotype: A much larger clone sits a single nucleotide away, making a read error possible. The CDR3: CASSAGQGAYEQYV. The DNA for the CDR3 is TGTGCCAGCAGCGCCGGACAGGGGGCCTACGAGCAGTACGTC. The V gene is TRBV7-6, the J gene TRBJ2-7; 10 bases fit TRBD1. CDR3 length: 14 residues. CDR1 is SGHVS and CDR2 is FNYEAQ in the germline V gene. The V segment lost 5 bases and the J segment 2 bases; nucleotides outside the gene matches: 3.

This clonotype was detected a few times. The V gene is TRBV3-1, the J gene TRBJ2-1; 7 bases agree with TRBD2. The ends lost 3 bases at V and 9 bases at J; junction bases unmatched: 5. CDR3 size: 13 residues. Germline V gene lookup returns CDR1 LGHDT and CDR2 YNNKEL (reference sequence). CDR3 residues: CASSHGRDGEQFF. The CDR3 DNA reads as TGTGCCAGCAGCCATGGGAGGGACGGTGAGCAGTTCTTC.

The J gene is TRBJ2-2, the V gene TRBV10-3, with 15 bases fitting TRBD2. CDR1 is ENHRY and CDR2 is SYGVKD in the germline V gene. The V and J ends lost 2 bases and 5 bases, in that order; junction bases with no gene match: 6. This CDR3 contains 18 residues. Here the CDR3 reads CAISESSGLAGGTGELFF. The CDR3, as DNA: TGTGCCATCAGTGAGAGCTCGGGACTAGCGGGAGGTACCGGGGAGCTGTTTTTT.

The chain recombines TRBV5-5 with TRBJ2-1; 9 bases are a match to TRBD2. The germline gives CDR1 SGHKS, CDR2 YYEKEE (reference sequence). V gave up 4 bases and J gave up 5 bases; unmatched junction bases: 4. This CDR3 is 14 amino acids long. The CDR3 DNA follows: TGTGCCAGCAGCACGTTAGCGGGAGACAATGAGCAGTTCTTC. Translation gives CASSTLAGDNEQFF.

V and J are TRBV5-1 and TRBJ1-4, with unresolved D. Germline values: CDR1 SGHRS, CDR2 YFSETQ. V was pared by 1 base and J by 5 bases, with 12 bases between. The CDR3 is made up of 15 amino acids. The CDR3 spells CASSLLPGGNEKLFF. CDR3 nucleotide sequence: TGCGCCAGCAGCTTGTTGCCGGGCGGAAATGAAAAACTGTTTTTT.

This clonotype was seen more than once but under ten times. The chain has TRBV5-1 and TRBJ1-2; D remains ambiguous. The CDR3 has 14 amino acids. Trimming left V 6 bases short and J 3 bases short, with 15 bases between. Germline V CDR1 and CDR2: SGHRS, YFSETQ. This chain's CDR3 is CASTLDLGDYGYTF. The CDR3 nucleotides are TGCGCCAGCACTCTGGACCTTGGGGACTATGGCTACACCTTC.

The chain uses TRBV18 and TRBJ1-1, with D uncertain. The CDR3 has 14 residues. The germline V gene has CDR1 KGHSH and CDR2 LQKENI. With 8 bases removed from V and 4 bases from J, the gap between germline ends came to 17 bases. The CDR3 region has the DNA TGTGCCAGCAGCTTAGCCCCCGAGGGCACTGAAGCTTTCTTT. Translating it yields CASSLAPEGTEAFF.

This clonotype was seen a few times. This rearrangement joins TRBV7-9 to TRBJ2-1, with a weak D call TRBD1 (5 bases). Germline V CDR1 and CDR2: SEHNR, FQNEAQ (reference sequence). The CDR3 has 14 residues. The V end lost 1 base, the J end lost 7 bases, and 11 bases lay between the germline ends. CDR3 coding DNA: TGTGCCAGCAGCTTAGACGTGACAGAAAATGAGCAGTTCTTC. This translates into CASSLDVTENEQFF.